The 10 T cell receptor beta chains presented below share a single source sample, sequenced in a study of tissue T cells after allogeneic stem cell transplantation. Profiled with immunoSEQ multiplex PCR; TCRdb holds only in-frame clones, not every one. The sample lists approximately 1,500 clones; about 80% were seen once. The sample in question was spleen tissue, obtained at autopsy. The receptor source for this set is a male patient between 35 and 75 years old with steroid-refractory graft-versus-host disease after an allogeneic stem cell transplant. Some T cells may be transferred from the graft donor.

The chain recombines TRBV3-1 (or the pseudogene TRBV3-2) with TRBJ1-4; no clear D gene. The V gene lost 2 bases and the J gene lost 8 bases, with 12 bases spanning the gap. The V gene's germline CDR1 is LGHDT and CDR2 YNNKEL (reference sequence). The CDR3 covers 14 residues. Here the CDR3 reads CASSQSQEEEKLFF. The CDR3 DNA reads as TGTGCCAGCAGCCAATCGCAGGAGGAAGAAAAACTGTTTTTT.

The chain joins TRBV5-4 to TRBJ1-3; weak D call: TRBD1 (5 bases). Germline CDR1 SGHNT, CDR2 YYREEE (reference sequence). V was pared by 0 bases and J by 7 bases, with 14 bases between. This CDR3 has 15 residues. The CDR3 protein is CASSLDGTPANTIYF. CDR3 in DNA: TGTGCCAGCAGCTTGGATGGGACCCCCGCGAACACCATATATTTT.

The CDR3 nucleotides read TGTGCCAGCAGTTCCGGACTAGCCCGCAATGAGCAGTTCTTC. It encodes CASSSGLARNEQFF. The chain links TRBV27 to TRBJ2-1, with TRBD2 matching over 8 bases. Germline CDR1 MNHEY, CDR2 SMNVEV (reference sequence). The ends lost 4 bases at V and 6 bases at J; junction bases unmatched: 5. CDR3 length: 14 amino acids.

V is TRBV7-2 and J is TRBJ1-1; D uncertain. The CDR3 covers 16 residues. The germline gives CDR1 SGHTA, CDR2 FQGNSA. Deletions cut 3 bases from V and 3 bases from J, with 17 bases between. The CDR3 region is CASSLSALMDHTEAFF. The CDR3 DNA follows: TGTGCCAGCAGCTTGAGCGCATTAATGGACCACACTGAAGCTTTCTTT.

The chain links TRBV10-1 to TRBJ2-2, with D possibly being TRBD2 (6 bases). Germline V gene data show CDR1 as WNHNN and CDR2 as SYGVQD (reference sequence). V was clipped by 5 bases and J by 2 bases, with 12 bases between them. There are 15 residues in the CDR3. The CDR3 DNA reads as TGCGCCAGCAGTCGGGACTCGGCAAACACCGGGGAGCTGTTTTTT. This translates into CASSRDSANTGELFF.

The chain links TRBV19 to TRBJ2-3, with D uncertain. The CDR3 loop spans 13 amino acids. Trimming stripped 3 bases from V and 2 bases from J, with 6 bases between. Germline V gene data show CDR1 as LNHDA and CDR2 as SQIVND (reference sequence). The CDR3, as DNA: TGTGCCAGTAGTATGATGAACACAGATACGCAGTATTTT. Protein product: CASSMMNTDTQYF.

Only one count was recorded for this clone. The rearrangement uses TRBV6-5 and TRBJ1-3; unclear D gene. The germline V and J ends were trimmed by 3 bases and 4 bases, with 10 bases remaining between them. This CDR3 comprises 14 residues. Per the germline V gene, CDR1 is MNHEY and CDR2 is SVGAGI. This CDR3 reads CASSYKGGGNTIYF. The CDR3 DNA reads TGTGCCAGCAGTTATAAGGGAGGAGGAAACACCATATATTTT.

This clone was seen a single time. V usage is TRBV9 and J usage is TRBJ1-3, with 7 bases aligning to TRBD1. The V segment lost 6 bases and the J segment 4 bases; nucleotides outside the gene matches: 4. This CDR3 has 13 amino acids. CDR1 is SGDLS, CDR2 YYNGEE, per germline. The CDR3 region has the DNA TGTGCCAGCAACACAGGGGACGGAAACACCATATATTTT. It yields the protein CASNTGDGNTIYF.

This sequence joins TRBV7-9 and TRBJ1-4; no clear D gene. Trimming cost V 11 bases and J 2 bases, with 24 bases left between them. CDR3 length equals 17 residues. Germline V gene data show CDR1 as SEHNR and CDR2 as FQNEAQ (reference sequence). The CDR3 loop is CAAGSLTVQSTNEKLFF. The CDR3 DNA follows: TGTGCCGCCGGAAGTCTCACGGTTCAATCGACTAATGAAAAACTGTTTTTT.

V and J are TRBV3-1 (or the pseudogene TRBV3-2) and TRBJ2-7, with 8 bases fitting TRBD1. The CDR3 consists of 16 residues. The V and J ends lost 2 bases and 2 bases, in that order; junction bases with no gene match: 8. The V gene's germline CDR1 is LGHDT and CDR2 YNNKEL (reference sequence). This chain's CDR3 is CASSQTGQGETYEQYF. CDR3 coding DNA: TGTGCCAGCAGCCAAACCGGACAGGGTGAAACCTACGAGCAGTACTTC.